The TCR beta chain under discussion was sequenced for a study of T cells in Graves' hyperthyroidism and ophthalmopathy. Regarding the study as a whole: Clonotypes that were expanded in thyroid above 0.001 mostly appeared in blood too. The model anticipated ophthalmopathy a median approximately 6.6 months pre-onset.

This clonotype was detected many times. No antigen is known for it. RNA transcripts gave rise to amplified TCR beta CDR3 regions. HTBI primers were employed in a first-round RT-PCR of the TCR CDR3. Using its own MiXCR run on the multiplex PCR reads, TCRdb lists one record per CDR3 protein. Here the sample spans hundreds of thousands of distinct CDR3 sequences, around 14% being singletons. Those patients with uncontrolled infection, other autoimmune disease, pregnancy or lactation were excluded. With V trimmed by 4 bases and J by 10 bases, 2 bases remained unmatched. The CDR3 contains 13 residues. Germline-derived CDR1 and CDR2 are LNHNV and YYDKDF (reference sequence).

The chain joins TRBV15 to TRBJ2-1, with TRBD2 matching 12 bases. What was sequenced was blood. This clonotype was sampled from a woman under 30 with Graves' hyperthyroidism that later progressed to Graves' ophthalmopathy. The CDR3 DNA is TGTGCCACCAGCAACCTAGCGGGAGGGGAGCAGTTCTTC. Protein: CATSNLAGGEQFF.